The 25 T cell receptor beta chains below were found in one sample sequenced in a study of T-cell reconstitution after alpha-beta-depleted transplantation in children. Researchers prepared the TCRbeta library using unique molecular identifiers, the study reports. Using its own MiXCR run on the PCR reads, TCRdb lists one record per CDR3 protein. Here the sample spans under 70,000 distinct CDR3 sequences, about a tenth being singletons. The sequences come from PBMCs, collected before TCRalphabeta/CD19-depleted stem cell transplant. Every receptor here comes from a boy under 18 with acute myeloid leukemia, due to receive a stem cell transplant.

The table lists this clonotype with many counts. The chain joins TRBV6-5 to TRBJ2-3, with a tentative D call TRBD2 (6 bases). This CDR3 is 18 amino acids long. CDR1 and CDR2 (germline): MNHEY, SVGAGI. Deletions cut 0 bases from V and 6 bases from J, with 22 bases between. The CDR3 DNA sequence: TGTGCCAGCAGTTACTCGGGTGTACTGGCGGAGGCGGGGGATACGCAGTATTTT. Translation gives CASSYSGVLAEAGDTQYF.

This clonotype was recorded many times. The rearrangement uses TRBV5-5 and TRBJ1-5; no firm D call. V dropped 0 bases and J dropped 4 bases, with 8 bases sitting between them. CDR3 size: 14 residues. Per germline, CDR1 SGHKS and CDR2 YYEKEE (reference sequence). CDR3 DNA sequence: TGTGCCAGCAGCTTGGTGGCAGAGAATCAGCCCCAGCATTTT. It translates to CASSLVAENQPQHF.

This clonotype has ten or more counts. The V call is TRBV5-4, the J call TRBJ2-2, with D possibly TRBD1 on 6 matching bases. V was cut by 1 base and J by 8 bases, with 15 bases left in between. CDR1 and CDR2 from the germline V gene are SGHNT and YYREEE (reference sequence). The CDR3 consists of 15 residues. The CDR3 here is CASSLPNRVGGELFF. The CDR3 DNA is TGTGCCAGCAGCTTGCCCAACAGGGTAGGAGGGGAGCTGTTTTTT.

This clonotype was counted many times. The J gene is TRBJ2-1, the V gene TRBV28; 8 bases are a match to TRBD1. Germline values: CDR1 MDHEN, CDR2 SYDVKM. V lost 1 base to trimming and J lost 6 bases; unmatched junction nucleotides: 5. The CDR3 runs to 15 residues. The CDR3 DNA reads as TGTGCCAGCAGTTTATCTTTCACAGGGGGCAATGAGCAGTTCTTC. Protein: CASSLSFTGGNEQFF.

This clonotype has a count of ten or more. The chain combines TRBV3-1 with TRBJ2-1; 9 nucleotides line up with TRBD2. The V segment lost 1 base and the J segment 3 bases; nucleotides outside the gene matches: 1. The length of the CDR3 is 15 residues. Looked up from germline, CDR1 is LGHDT and CDR2 is YNNKEL (reference sequence). The CDR3 spells CASSQGGGVYNEQFF. CDR3 coding DNA: TGTGCCAGCAGCCAAGGCGGGGGGGTCTACAATGAGCAGTTCTTC.

This clonotype has at least ten counts. The rearrangement joins TRBV6-2 or TRBV6-3 to TRBJ2-1, with 10 bases that match TRBD2. In germline, CDR1 is MNHEY, CDR2 SVGEGT. The CDR3 sequence is 13 residues long. V dropped 7 bases and J dropped 4; count of bases not matched to a gene: 1. The CDR3 sequence: CASKREGYNEQFF. The CDR3 DNA follows: TGTGCCAGCAAGCGGGAGGGATACAATGAGCAGTTCTTC.

This clonotype was detected ten times or more. The chain employs TRBV4-3 and TRBJ1-2, with no clear D. V lost 2 bases, J lost 8 bases, and 18 bases lay in between. In germline, CDR1 is LGHNA, CDR2 YSLEER. CDR3 length: 15 residues. CDR3 DNA sequence: TGCGCCAGCAGCCAACCTGGAGCCTCCCCGGGGGGCTACACCTTC. Translated: CASSQPGASPGGYTF.

There are many counts of this clonotype. This chain links TRBV29-1 with TRBJ2-2, with D hard to call. The CDR3 contains 14 residues. Trimming removed 0 bases from V and 0 bases from J, with 5 bases in between. CDR1 and CDR2 from the germline V gene are SQVTM and ANQGSEA. The CDR3 nucleotides are TGCAGCGTTGAAGACAGGTCGAACACCGGGGAGCTGTTTTTT. Translation: CSVEDRSNTGELFF.

In its sample, this clonotype was seen many times. CDR3 nucleotide sequence: TGTGCCAGCAGCCAGCTACAGGGGCAAGAGACCCAGTACTTC. Its protein is CASSQLQGQETQYF. The chain combines TRBV14 with TRBJ2-5; 7 bases map to TRBD1. V shed 3 bases and J 2 bases; nucleotides not matched to a gene: 3. This CDR3 has 14 residues. Germline values: CDR1 SGHDN, CDR2 FVKESK. The whole variable domain, filled in from reference TRBV14 and TRBJ2-5, reads EAGVTQFPSHSVIEKGQTVTLRCDPISGHDNLYWYRRVMGKEIKFLLHFVKESKQDESGMPNNRFLAERTGGTYSTLKVQPAELEDSGVYFCASSQLQGQETQYFGPGTRLLVL.

This clonotype appeared many times. This chain joins TRBV6-2 or TRBV6-3 and TRBJ2-7; D may be TRBD2 (6 bases). The germline CDR1 and CDR2 sequences are MNHEY and SVGEGT. Trimming removed 4 bases from V and 2 bases from J, with 15 bases in between. The CDR3 has 15 amino acids. The CDR3 nucleotides are TGTGCCAGCAGTTCCCCCCGGGACTCAACCTACGAGCAGTACTTC. This translates into CASSSPRDSTYEQYF.

This clonotype was picked up many times. The V and J genes are TRBV4-3 and TRBJ2-1; no clear D. The CDR3 length is 13 residues. V lost 1 base and J 6 bases, leaving 7 bases between the germline ends. Germline lookup yields CDR1 LGHNA and CDR2 YSLEER. The CDR3 sequence: CASSQVGSNEQFF. The CDR3 DNA reads TGCGCCAGCAGCCAAGTAGGTTCCAATGAGCAGTTCTTC.

There are many counts of this clonotype. The chain has TRBV10-3 and TRBJ1-5; unclear D gene. The CDR3 consists of 13 residues. Germline V CDR1 and CDR2: ENHRY, SYGVKD. Trimming left V 3 bases short and J 3 bases short, with 6 bases between. This CDR3 reads CAISETDNQPQHF. The CDR3 DNA reads TGTGCCATCAGTGAAACCGACAATCAGCCCCAGCATTTT.

This clonotype has ten or more counts. The J gene is TRBJ2-3, the V gene TRBV12-3 or TRBV12-4, with D hard to call. The CDR3 runs to 15 residues. The ends were cut back, 4 bases at V and 2 bases at J, with 13 bases in the middle. The CDR3 DNA follows: TGTGCCAGCAGTTCAAGGTTTGGCAACACAGATACGCAGTATTTT. Amino acids: CASSSRFGNTDTQYF.

This clonotype was detected many times. This chain uses TRBV5-1 with TRBJ2-2, with 10 bases that match TRBD1. From germline, CDR1 is SGHRS and CDR2 YFSETQ. V gave up 3 bases and J gave up 0 bases; unmatched junction bases: 5. The CDR3 loop spans 17 amino acids. CDR3 protein: CASSWGQGPSNTGELFF. Written as DNA, the CDR3 is TGCGCCAGCAGCTGGGGACAGGGGCCCTCGAACACCGGGGAGCTGTTTTTT. Filled out from reference TRBV5-1 and TRBJ2-2, the complete variable domain reads KAGVTQTPRYLIKTRGQQVTLSCSPISGHRSVSWYQQTPGQGLQFLFEYFSETQRNKGNFPGRFSGRQFSNSRSEMNVSTLELGDSALYLCASSWGQGPSNTGELFFGEGSRLTVL.

This clonotype was seen at least ten times. J is TRBJ2-3 and V is TRBV24-1; D is unclear. CDR1 is KGHDR, CDR2 SFDVKD, per germline. Between the trimmed V and J ends, which lost 6 bases and 7 bases, there was a span of 10 bases. The CDR3 has 12 residues. CDR3 in DNA: TGTGCCACCAGTTACTCTGGAAATACGCAGTATTTT. Translation: CATSYSGNTQYF.

This clonotype was counted ten times or more. CDR3 region: CASSPREGNEQYF. The CDR3 DNA reads TGCGCCAGCAGCCCTCGGGAGGGCAACGAGCAGTACTTC. The chain recombines TRBV4-3 with TRBJ2-7; TRBD2 agrees at 8 bases. The CDR3 is made up of 13 amino acids. V was pared by 4 bases and J by 5 bases, with 4 bases of the junction left unmatched. Germline V gene sequence: CDR1 LGHNA, CDR2 YSLEER.

This clonotype was seen at least ten times. The chain has TRBV7-8 and TRBJ2-1; TRBD2 aligns across 7 bases. The CDR3 contains 15 residues. Germline CDR1 SGHVS, CDR2 FQNEAQ. With 0 bases clipped from V and 4 bases from J, the junction kept 3 bases outside the gene matches. CDR3 region: CASSLAGGRYNEQFF. The CDR3 bases are TGTGCCAGCAGCTTAGCGGGGGGGAGGTACAATGAGCAGTTCTTC.

This clonotype appeared many times. The CDR3 DNA reads as TGTGCCAGCAGCTTAATAGCGGGGCCGAACACCGGGGAGCTGTTTTTT. Its protein is CASSLIAGPNTGELFF. The gene calls are TRBV7-9 and TRBJ2-2, with 8 bases fitting TRBD2. The germline gives CDR1 SEHNR, CDR2 FQNEAQ (reference sequence). J lost 0 bases, V lost 2 bases, and 2 bases had no gene match. The CDR3 totals 16 residues.

Many counts were recorded for this clonotype. This chain uses TRBV9 with TRBJ2-1; unclear D gene. The CDR3 is 13 amino acids. Germline V gene sequence: CDR1 SGDLS, CDR2 YYNGEE. Trimming removed 0 bases from V and 1 base from J, with 2 bases in between. CDR3 protein: CASSVASYNEQFF. Here the CDR3 DNA reads TGTGCCAGCAGCGTAGCTTCCTACAATGAGCAGTTCTTC. The entire variable domain, with the rest obtained from reference TRBV9 and TRBJ2-1, is as follows: DSGVTQTPKHLITATGQRVTLRCSPRSGDLSVYWYQQSLDQGLQFLIQYYNGEERAKGNILERFSAQQFPDLHSELNLSSLELGDSALYFCASSVASYNEQFFGPGTRLTVL.

At least ten counts were recorded for this clonotype. The chain is built from TRBV10-3 and TRBJ2-5; D remains ambiguous. V was cut by 4 bases and J by 4 bases, with 10 bases left in between. The CDR3 is 13 amino acids. Germline assignment: CDR1 ENHRY and CDR2 SYGVKD. The DNA for the CDR3 is TGTGCCATCAGTGCGTCGGCGCCAGAGACCCAGTACTTC. This gives the protein CAISASAPETQYF.

This clonotype showed up just once. This may be a read error, as it is one base from a much larger clone. This chain joins TRBV11-1 and TRBJ2-3; possible D gene TRBD1, 6 bases. The V and J ends lost 1 base and 2 bases respectively, with 19 bases between them. The CDR3 is made up of 18 amino acids. In germline, CDR1 is SGHAT, CDR2 FQDESV (reference sequence). The CDR3 loop reads CASSLERVRGPTTDTQYF. The DNA of the CDR3 is TGTGCCAGCAGCTTAGAAAGGGTCAGGGGTCCAACCACAGATACGCAGTATTTT.

The V gene is TRBV27, the J gene TRBJ1-1; D not resolved. Germline V gene data show CDR1 as MNHEY and CDR2 as SMNVEV (reference sequence). The CDR3 is 15 amino acids. V was shortened by 7 bases and J by 0 bases, with 15 bases between the two germline ends. In nucleotides, the CDR3 is TGTGCCAGCACCCTTGATGCAGGTATGAACACTGAAGCTTTCTTT. Amino acids: CASTLDAGMNTEAFF.

In its sample, this clonotype was seen many times. The V call is TRBV20-1, the J call TRBJ1-6, with 7 bases aligning to TRBD1. Germline values: CDR1 DFQATT, CDR2 SNEGSKA (reference sequence). The length of the CDR3 is 16 residues. Germline trimming cut 5 bases from V and 4 bases from J; bases unmatched to any gene: 11. The CDR3 nucleotides read TGCAGTGCTTCACTCGGACAGGTCGATTATAATTCACCCCTCCACTTT. It specifies CSASLGQVDYNSPLHF.

This clonotype appeared many times. The chain has TRBV12-3 or TRBV12-4 and TRBJ2-7; TRBD1 matches 11 bases. J lost 9 bases, V lost 2 bases, and 6 bases had no gene match. This CDR3 is 14 amino acids long. CDR3 nucleotides: TGTGCCAGCAGTTTAAGGGACAGGGGGATCGGGCAGTACTTC. Translating gives CASSLRDRGIGQYF.

The sample holds many counts of this clonotype. V and J are TRBV7-2 and TRBJ1-2; perhaps TRBD1 as D (5 bases). The CDR3 covers 13 residues. CDR1 is SGHTA, CDR2 FQGNSA, per germline. Deletions cut 6 bases from V and 8 bases from J, with 16 bases between. CDR3 protein: CASRDTARVGYTF. The CDR3 nucleotides are TGTGCCAGCAGGGACACGGCAAGAGTGGGCTACACCTTC. The full variable domain, completed using reference TRBV7-2 and TRBJ1-2, is GAGVSQSPSNKVTEKGKDVELRCDPISGHTALYWYRQSLGQGLEFLIYFQGNSAPDKSGLPSDRFSAERTGGSVSTLTIQRTQQEDSAVYLCASRDTARVGYTFGSGTRLTVV.